The present TCR beta chain was sequenced within a study of blood T cell repertoires in COVID-19. Study-level information: T cells, B-cell-depleted T cells, or PBMCs provided the cDNA or gDNA that served as material.

Authors' data handling: Estimates of nucleated cell counts were drawn from the amplification of reference gene primers. TCRdb's copy holds only in-frame clones and misses some; the assay was immunoSEQ multiplex PCR. From that table come the V and J calls and clone size; the DNA was used to work out D and trimming. Counted here are roughly 250,000 clones, roughly nine tenths occurring once; the ten biggest clones make up approximately 12%. Enrolled during active infection, Seattle patients were then followed longitudinally. With 6 bases removed from V and 0 bases from J, the gap between germline ends came to 12 bases. Germline-derived CDR1 and CDR2 are LGHDT and YNNKEL (reference sequence). The CDR3 length is 15 residues.

Material for sequencing was peripheral blood. V usage is TRBV3-1 (or the pseudogene TRBV3-2) and J usage is TRBJ2-1; TRBD2 is a possible D gene (6 bases). This clonotype was sampled from a woman aged 25-40 years with COVID-19, enrolled during active disease. The CDR3 nucleotides read TGTGCCAGCAGTCCCGGGGGAAACTCCTACAATGAGCAGTTCTTC. This translates into CASSPGGNSYNEQFF.